This entry concerns a single TCR beta chain. Its antigen is not known. The sample originates from a study of cytomegalovirus exposure and HLA in healthy donors. Turning to the study itself: The same platform was used for the approximately 110 validation repertoires and the 600 to 850 first-cohort repertoires, a later analysis reported.

The CDR3 sequence is 16 residues long. Germline CDR1 reads SQVTM; CDR2 reads ANQGSEA. The V segment lost 7 bases and the J segment 2 bases; nucleotides outside the gene matches: 11. The protocol was immunoSEQ multiplex PCR, while the TCRdb copy is restricted to in-frame clones and leaves out a portion. In the table there are about 200,000 clones, just over 85% of which are singletons. Study-level findings and limits: Rarity held for most TCR sequences, but there were some public TCRs that occurred in many donors. Listed as cytomegalovirus-associated were about 160 TCR beta chains.

This receptor was obtained from a woman aged 18-30 years in good health and CMV-seronegative. Sequencing input: PBMCs. The chain carries TRBV29-1 and TRBJ2-1; the match to TRBD2 covers 10 bases. The CDR3 DNA is TGCAGCGCCGCCCCCCTAGCGGGAGACCCCTACAATGAGCAGTTCTTC. Its protein is CSAAPLAGDPYNEQFF.